Listed here are 30 T cell receptor beta chains from one sample, sequenced in a study of T-cell reconstitution after alpha-beta-depleted transplantation in children. Molecular barcoding with unique molecular identifiers was used for the TCRbeta library. MiXCR, run by TCRdb on the PCR reads, gives a single entry per CDR3 protein. The sample holds about 360,000 distinct CDR3 sequences, 10% to 15% seen once. The sample here was PBMCs, taken from the stem cell graft. The receptors here all came from a human donor who donated a stem cell graft to a child with Fanconi anemia.

This clonotype has just a few counts. The V gene is TRBV14, the J gene TRBJ2-1; D might be TRBD1 (6 bases). V was trimmed by 4 bases and J by 3 bases, leaving 19 bases between them. The CDR3 is 17 residues long. The germline V gene has CDR1 SGHDN and CDR2 FVKESK. The CDR3 region is CASSPRSPLQGYNEQFF. CDR3 coding DNA: TGTGCCAGCAGCCCCCGGTCCCCCTTACAGGGCTACAATGAGCAGTTCTTC.

This clonotype has more than one count but fewer than ten. A much bigger clone sits one base away, suggesting this may be a read error. CDR3 residues: CASSQDAQGDSPLHF. Written as DNA, the CDR3 is TGTGCCAGCAGCCAAGACGCACAGGGAGATTCACCCCTCCACTTT. The chain is built from TRBV3-1 and TRBJ1-6; D is possibly TRBD1 (6 bases). Trimming removed 0 bases from V and 8 bases from J, with 11 bases in between. Germline CDR1 LGHDT, CDR2 YNNKEL (reference sequence). The CDR3 is 15 residues long.

The chain couples TRBV14 to TRBJ2-7, with D perhaps TRBD1 (5 bases). V was trimmed by 5 bases and J by 2 bases, leaving 16 bases between them. CDR3 length: 15 amino acids. Germline CDR1 and CDR2: SGHDN and FVKESK. The CDR3 nucleotides read TGTGCCAGCAGCGCAAGGGGCAGACATCCCTACGAGCAGTACTTC. It is translated as CASSARGRHPYEQYF.

There are a few counts of this clonotype. This chain links TRBV5-5 with TRBJ2-6, with D tentatively TRBD2 (6 bases). The V gene's germline CDR1 is SGHKS and CDR2 YYEKEE (reference sequence). V lost 3 bases to trimming and J lost 4 bases, with 14 bases between them. This CDR3 comprises 16 residues. CDR3 region: CASSSLAAPGANVLTF. Here the CDR3 DNA reads TGTGCCAGCAGCTCACTAGCCGCGCCCGGGGCCAACGTCCTGACTTTC. Complete variable domain (other parts from reference TRBV5-5 and TRBJ2-6): DAGVTQSPTHLIKTRGQQVTLRCSPISGHKSVSWYQQVLGQGPQFIFQYYEKEERGRGNFPDRFSARQFPNYSSELNVNALLLGDSALYLCASSSLAAPGANVLTFGAGSRLTVL.

There are many counts of this clonotype. The V gene is TRBV5-1, the J gene TRBJ2-5; no firm D call. The CDR3 runs 15 residues. The V and J ends lost 2 bases and 3 bases respectively, with 14 bases between them. From germline, CDR1 is SGHRS and CDR2 YFSETQ. The CDR3 sequence is CASSFNGVTKETQYF. CDR3 DNA sequence: TGCGCCAGCAGCTTTAACGGCGTAACTAAAGAGACCCAGTACTTC.

This chain uses TRBV4-1 with TRBJ1-5; D gene unclear. The CDR3 runs 16 residues. Germline-derived CDR1 and CDR2 are MGHRA and YSYEKL. V lost 0 bases and J lost 7, with 16 bases in between. CDR3 sequence (DNA): TGCGCCAGCAGCCAAGATATATTAGCGGGCATGCAGCCCCAGCATTTT. Translated, it gives CASSQDILAGMQPQHF.

The V and J genes are TRBV7-2 and TRBJ2-5; TRBD1 matches at 9 bases. The CDR3 is 16 residues long. Germline V CDR1 and CDR2: SGHTA, FQGNSA. The V and J ends lost 5 bases and 0 bases, in that order; junction bases with no gene match: 7. This CDR3 reads CASSPSDRGYQETQYF. CDR3 nucleotides: TGTGCCAGCAGCCCCTCGGACAGGGGCTACCAAGAGACCCAGTACTTC.

V gene TRBV7-2 combines with J gene TRBJ2-5, with D perhaps TRBD2 (5 bases). From germline, CDR1 is SGHTA and CDR2 FQGNSA. The V gene lost 5 bases and the J gene lost 6 bases, with 10 bases spanning the gap. The CDR3 runs to 12 residues. This chain's CDR3 is CASSPQRQTQYF. CDR3 nucleotide sequence: TGTGCCAGCAGCCCCCAGCGGCAGACCCAGTACTTC.

This clonotype was observed at least ten times. The CDR3 is CASSRGEGAATEAFF. The CDR3 bases are TGCGCCAGCAGCCGGGGAGAGGGGGCAGCCACTGAAGCTTTCTTT. V is TRBV5-1 and J is TRBJ1-1, with TRBD1 identical over 7 bases. The CDR3 loop spans 15 amino acids. The ends lost 4 bases at V and 4 bases at J; junction bases unmatched: 10. Germline V gives CDR1 SGHRS, CDR2 YFSETQ.

This clonotype turned up a few times. The chain employs TRBV7-9 and TRBJ1-1, with 8 bases matching TRBD1. This CDR3 spans 15 amino acids. Unmatched junction bases numbered 5, after V lost 5 bases and J lost 0 bases. CDR1 and CDR2 (germline): SEHNR, FQNEAQ (reference sequence). CDR3 sequence reads: CASSAPGQVNTEAFF. CDR3 nucleotides: TGTGCCAGCAGCGCTCCGGGACAGGTGAACACTGAAGCTTTCTTT.

This clonotype was observed a handful of times. The rearrangement uses TRBV7-9 and TRBJ1-4; D not resolved. The germline V gene has CDR1 SEHNR and CDR2 FQNEAQ (reference sequence). The CDR3 runs to 13 residues. The V gene lost 4 bases and the J gene lost 13 bases, with 16 bases spanning the gap. The CDR3 DNA is TGTGCCAGCAGCTCCCCCCTTGAACGGGGACTGTTTTTT. The encoded protein is CASSSPLERGLFF.

This clonotype occurred once. This chain joins TRBV6-2 or TRBV6-3 and TRBJ2-5; 8 nucleotides line up with TRBD2. The CDR3 is 14 residues long. V gave up 2 bases and J gave up 10 bases; unmatched junction bases: 9. Germline CDR1 and CDR2: MNHEY and SVGEGT. The CDR3 nucleotides read TGTGCCAGCAGTTACACTGGACTAGCAGGCGTCCAGTACTTC. Its protein is CASSYTGLAGVQYF.

This clonotype was seen more than once but under ten times. The rearrangement uses TRBV10-3 and TRBJ2-3; 8 bases are a match to TRBD2. The V and J ends lost 8 bases and 6 bases, in that order; junction bases with no gene match: 4. Germline lookup yields CDR1 ENHRY and CDR2 SYGVKD. The CDR3 loop spans 12 amino acids. As DNA, the CDR3 is TGTGCCATCGCGGGGGGCCCTGATACGCAGTATTTT. Its translation: CAIAGGPDTQYF.

The chain combines TRBV7-7 with TRBJ2-5, with a weak D call TRBD1 (6 bases). V lost 1 base, J lost 5 bases, and 17 bases lay in between. The germline CDR1 and CDR2 sequences are SSHAT and FNYEAQ (reference sequence). CDR3 length: 16 amino acids. The CDR3 DNA is TGTGCCAGCAGCTTAGGAGGGACACCTGCCCAGGAGACCCAGTACTTC. It yields the protein CASSLGGTPAQETQYF.

This clonotype was observed a handful of times. J is TRBJ2-1 and V is TRBV7-8; 9 bases agree with TRBD2. J was trimmed by 8 bases and V by 5 bases; bases with no gene match: 10. This CDR3 region has 15 residues. Germline V gene sequence: CDR1 SGHVS, CDR2 FQNEAQ. CDR3 nucleotide sequence: TGTGCCAGCAGCCCCCCCGCGGGGGGGCCTCATGAGCAGTTCTTC. It translates to CASSPPAGGPHEQFF.

The chain uses TRBV29-1 and TRBJ2-1, with 7 bases identical to TRBD2. Germline CDR1 and CDR2: SQVTM and ANQGSEA. J lost 0 bases, V lost 6 bases, and 11 bases had no gene match. This CDR3 region has 16 residues. The CDR3 DNA is TGCAGCGTGGGGGGGGAGAAAGAAAGCTCCTACAATGAGCAGTTCTTC. This sequence encodes CSVGGEKESSYNEQFF.

This clonotype was seen ten or more times. The chain has TRBV28 and TRBJ1-1, with 8 bases aligning to TRBD1. The CDR3 has 15 residues. Germline CDR1 MDHEN, CDR2 SYDVKM. V gave up 6 bases and J gave up 1 base; unmatched junction bases: 7. The CDR3, as DNA: TGTGCCAGCAGATCTTACAGGGGGAGGAACACTGAAGCTTTCTTT. Protein product: CASRSYRGRNTEAFF. Full variable domain (rest looked up from reference TRBV28 and TRBJ1-1): DVKVTQSSRYLVKRTGEKVFLECVQDMDHENMFWYRQDPGLGLRLIYFSYDVKMKEKGDIPEGYSVSREKKERFSLILESASTNQTSMYLCASRSYRGRNTEAFFGQGTRLTVV.

The V gene is TRBV6-2 or TRBV6-3, the J gene TRBJ1-1, with D possibly TRBD1 on 5 matching bases. This CDR3 is 14 amino acids long. Trimming took off 6 bases at V and 1 base at J, with 12 bases between the two ends. Germline assignment: CDR1 MNHEY and CDR2 SVGEGT. CDR3: CASRRDRSNTEAFF. CDR3 nucleotide sequence: TGTGCCAGCAGAAGAGACAGATCGAACACTGAAGCTTTCTTT.

This clonotype came up a few times. The gene calls are TRBV12-3 or TRBV12-4 and TRBJ2-7; D is undetermined. This CDR3 comprises 15 residues. With 7 bases removed from V and 3 bases from J, the gap between germline ends came to 19 bases. The CDR3, as DNA: TGTGCCAGCACTAGAAGTGGCGGTTCTGTCTACGAGCAGTACTTC. Translation gives CASTRSGGSVYEQYF.

The chain joins TRBV11-2 to TRBJ2-7, with D possibly TRBD1 on 7 matching bases. CDR3 length equals 15 residues. V was clipped by 4 bases and J by 4 bases, with 17 bases between them. Germline V gene lookup returns CDR1 SGHAT and CDR2 FQNNGV. DNA of the CDR3: TGTGCCAGCAGCTCGCCCCCGACAGGGACTTACGAGCAGTACGTC. This encodes CASSSPPTGTYEQYV.

The sample holds a few counts of this clonotype. The CDR3 loop is CASTIRASNTGELFF. The CDR3 nucleotides are TGTGCCAGCACCATACGGGCGTCCAACACCGGGGAGCTGTTTTTT. V is TRBV6-2 or TRBV6-3 and J is TRBJ2-2; D not certain. Trimming took 7 bases from V and 2 from J, leaving 14 bases between them. Germline CDR1 MNHEY, CDR2 SVGEGT. CDR3 size: 15 residues.

The sample holds many counts of this clonotype. The chain combines TRBV5-1 with TRBJ1-1; D unclear. The germline V gene has CDR1 SGHRS and CDR2 YFSETQ. The V end was cut by 2 bases, the J end by 5 bases, with 13 bases between. CDR3 length equals 14 residues. The CDR3 DNA follows: TGCGCCAGCAGCTTATCCCCGACGGGGACTGAAGCTTTCTTT. This gives the protein CASSLSPTGTEAFF.

The chain's CDR3 is CASSLPGQAGVTEAFF. The CDR3 bases are TGTGCCAGCAGTCTACCGGGACAGGCGGGTGTCACTGAAGCTTTCTTT. The chain carries TRBV6-5 and TRBJ1-1, with 8 bases identical to TRBD1. Per germline, CDR1 MNHEY and CDR2 SVGAGI. The CDR3 runs to 16 residues. Losses at the gene ends were 5 bases for V and 4 bases for J; bases not matched to a gene: 12.

The chain employs TRBV11-1 and TRBJ2-1; D unresolved. Trimming cost V 7 bases and J 0 bases, with 13 bases left between them. The CDR3 covers 15 residues. Per the germline V gene, CDR1 is SGHAT and CDR2 is FQDESV (reference sequence). The CDR3 region is CASKPSASSYNEQFF. CDR3 nucleotide sequence: TGTGCCAGCAAGCCAAGCGCTAGCTCCTACAATGAGCAGTTCTTC.

In its sample, this clonotype was seen many times. The CDR3 coding sequence is TGTGCCAGCGACCTTGATACCGGGGAGCTGTTTTTT. Protein: CASDLDTGELFF. V usage is TRBV7-9 and J usage is TRBJ2-2; D gene ambiguous. V lost 8 bases and J 5 bases, leaving 9 bases between the germline ends. CDR3 length: 12 amino acids. Looked up from germline, CDR1 is SEHNR and CDR2 is FQNEAQ (reference sequence). Based on the CDR3 plus reference TRBV7-9 and TRBJ2-2, the full variable domain is DTGVSQNPRHKITKRGQNVTFRCDPISEHNRLYWYRQTLGQGPEFLTYFQNEAQLEKSRLLSDRFSAERPKGSFSTLEIQRTEQGDSAMYLCASDLDTGELFFGEGSRLTVL.

This clonotype has just a few counts. This chain uses TRBV18 with TRBJ1-5, with D uncertain. The germline V gene encodes CDR1 KGHSH and CDR2 LQKENI. This CDR3 contains 15 residues. V lost 2 bases, J lost 0 bases, and 8 bases lay in between. CDR3 sequence (DNA): TGTGCCAGCTCACCAATCTCCGATAGCAATCAGCCCCAGCATTTT. Its translation is CASSPISDSNQPQHF.

This clonotype was found many times. The chain carries TRBV7-6 and TRBJ2-7, with TRBD2 as a possible D gene (5 bases). CDR1 is SGHVS, CDR2 FNYEAQ, per germline. The CDR3 is 14 residues long. The V and J ends lost 5 bases and 4 bases respectively, with 15 bases between them. CDR3 coding DNA: TGTGCCAGCAGCCAATCCGAGGGTGTATACGAGCAGTACTTC. Protein sequence: CASSQSEGVYEQYF. The variable domain in full, with the rest retrieved from reference TRBV7-6 and TRBJ2-7, is GAGVSQSPRYKVTKRGQDVALRCDPISGHVSLYWYRQALGQGPEFLTYFNYEAQQDKSGLPNDRFSAERPEGSISTLTIQRTEQRDSAMYRCASSQSEGVYEQYFGPGTRLTVT.

The rearrangement joins TRBV12-3 or TRBV12-4 to TRBJ2-1; a weak D match, TRBD1 (5 bases). Trimming removed 5 bases at V and 1 base at J, with 12 bases between. CDR3 length equals 15 residues. In DNA, the CDR3 is TGTGCCAGCAGTCCCCCCGCAGGGTCCTACAATGAGCAGTTCTTC. This sequence encodes CASSPPAGSYNEQFF.

This clonotype was counted a few times. The chain carries TRBV20-1 and TRBJ1-1; the match to TRBD1 covers 8 bases. CDR1 and CDR2 from the germline V gene are DFQATT and SNEGSKA (reference sequence). The ends lost 0 bases at V and 4 bases at J; junction bases unmatched: 7. The CDR3 runs to 15 residues. CDR3 nucleotides: TGCAGTGCTAGAGATCAGGGGCAGGGGGCCACTGAAGCTTTCTTT. It translates to CSARDQGQGATEAFF.

This clonotype was counted at least ten times. V usage is TRBV12-3 or TRBV12-4 and J usage is TRBJ2-5; D uncertain. V lost 6 bases, J lost 4 bases, and 6 bases lay in between. CDR3 length: 11 residues. The CDR3 bases are TGTGCCAGCAGCACGTTAGAGACCCAGTACTTC. Protein sequence: CASSTLETQYF.